Listed below are T cell receptor beta chains from one sample, sequenced in a study of OX40 agonist ivuxolimab in advanced cancers. The repertoire was sequenced with immunoSEQ multiplex PCR; TCRdb's copy has only in-frame clones and lacks some. The sample has 75,000 to 100,000 clones, around 90% seen once. Sequencing used CD4+ or CD8+ T cells sorted from blood, obtained in a trial of the OX40 agonist ivuxolimab. These TCRs come from an adult with an advanced solid tumor such as melanoma, head and neck, liver or kidney cancer. The CDR3 runs from the conserved cysteine through the conserved F or W. A D gene is named only where the DNA matches it firmly. Not every row has a clone size; where given, it reads once, few, many or a size class.

-	TRBV4-1	TRBJ1-5	TRBD1	CASSQGGQGRFQPQHF	TGCGCCAGCAGCCAGGGTGGACAGGGAAGGTTTCAGCCCCAGCATTTT
-	TRBV5-1	TRBJ2-5	-	CASSDSGGWETQYF	TGCGCCAGCAGCGATAGCGGAGGGTGGGAGACCCAGTACTTC
once	TRBV7-6	TRBJ2-2	TRBD2	CASRIGVGRAGTGELFF	TGTGCCAGCAGAATCGGTGTCGGGAGGGCCGGCACCGGGGAGCTGTTTTTT
-	TRBV4-3	TRBJ2-5	-	CASSQGGRIQETQYF	TGCGCCAGCAGCCAAGGAGGGCGAATCCAAGAGACCCAGTACTTC
-	TRBV10-3	TRBJ2-7	-	CAISEQPRRNEQYF	TGTGCCATCAGTGAGCAGCCTAGGAGGAACGAGCAGTACTTC
-	TRBV19	TRBJ1-2	TRBD1	CASSGQGAQNGYTF	TGTGCCAGTAGTGGCCAGGGGGCGCAGAATGGCTACACCTTC
-	TRBV5-4	TRBJ2-3	TRBD2	CASSPRGETDTQYF	TGTGCCAGCAGCCCCCGGGGGGAGACAGATACGCAGTATTTT
once	TRBV9	TRBJ2-2	-	CASSVSALDTGELFF	TGTGCCAGCAGCGTATCGGCACTTGACACTGGGGAGCTGTTTTTT
-	TRBV6-1	TRBJ2-1	TRBD1	CASSDTGGFNYNEQFF	TGTGCCAGCAGTGATACAGGGGGATTTAACTACAATGAGCAGTTCTTC
-	TRBV2	TRBJ2-5	-	CASSVLGVGETQYF	TGTGCCAGCAGCGTCTTGGGAGTCGGGGAGACCCAGTACTTC
-	TRBV28	TRBJ2-7	TRBD1	CASIRSGGGYEQYF	TGTGCCAGCATTAGGTCAGGGGGTGGCTACGAGCAGTACTTC
-	TRBV18	TRBJ2-7	TRBD2	CASSPRLREFYEQYF	TGTGCCAGCTCACCACGGTTGCGGGAGTTTTACGAGCAGTACTTC
-	TRBV7-2	TRBJ2-3	-	CASSLVSTNTDTQYF	TGTGCCAGCAGCTTAGTGAGTACCAATACAGATACGCAGTATTTT
-	TRBV27	TRBJ2-1	-	CASSLSLPGSAYNEQFF	TGTGCCAGCAGTTTATCCCTACCGGGATCTGCTTACAATGAGCAGTTCTTC
-	TRBV20-1	TRBJ2-3	-	CSATTIDTQYF	TGCAGTGCGACAACAATAGATACGCAGTATTTT
-	TRBV7-3	TRBJ2-1	-	CASSLSSDNEQFF	TGTGCCAGCAGCTTATCCTCCGACAATGAGCAGTTCTTC
-	TRBV27	TRBJ2-1	TRBD2	CASSSPPGLAVYNEQFF	TGTGCCAGCAGTTCCCCCCCCGGACTAGCGGTCTACAATGAGCAGTTCTTC
-	TRBV27	TRBJ2-5	-	CASSLQGQETQYF	TGTGCCAGCAGTTTACAGGGACAAGAGACCCAGTACTTC
-	TRBV6-5	TRBJ1-2	-	CASSYTFEQNYGYTF	TGTGCCAGCAGTTACACCTTTGAACAAAACTATGGCTACACCTTC
-	TRBV28	TRBJ2-6	TRBD1	CASSLGVGDRGLAGANVLTF	TGTGCCAGCAGTTTAGGGGTCGGGGACAGGGGGCTGGCTGGGGCCAACGTCCTGACTTTC
-	TRBV5-6	TRBJ2-2	-	CASSVDKKGRGELFF	TGTGCCAGCAGCGTAGACAAAAAAGGGCGCGGGGAGCTGTTTTTT
-	TRBV15	TRBJ2-7	-	CATSREKGGYEQYF	TGTGCCACCAGCAGAGAAAAAGGAGGCTACGAGCAGTACTTC
-	TRBV19	TRBJ1-5	-	CASTPPGANQPQHF	TGTGCCAGTACCCCGCCAGGGGCAAATCAGCCCCAGCATTTT
few	TRBV19	TRBJ1-5	-	CASSIDVYQPQHF	TGTGCCAGTAGTATAGATGTCTACCAGCCCCAGCATTTT
-	TRBV5-1	TRBJ2-1	-	CASSLNGPSYNEQFF	TGCGCCAGCAGCCTTAACGGCCCCTCCTACAATGAGCAGTTCTTC